These T cell receptor beta chains were read from a single sample in a study of early stage breast cancer tumors. Assay used: immunoSEQ multiplex PCR; TCRdb lists only in-frame clones, some missing. The table records tens of thousands of clones, 70% to 85% of them present only once. Sequencing used blood. These receptors came from a person in their sixties or seventies with breast cancer. Each CDR3 is given with its conserved first and last residue. The D gene is left open where the match is weak. The listing skips clone size in some rows; elsewhere it reads once, few, many or a size class.

j_call: TRBJ1-4; v_call: TRBV7-9; clone_size: .; d_call: .; cdr3_length: 16; cdr3_aa: CASRQDSRGTNEKLFF; cdr3_nt: TGTGCCAGCAGACAGGACAGCCGGGGGACTAATGAAAAACTGTTTTTT
j_call: TRBJ2-7; v_call: TRBV5-1; clone_size: .; d_call: TRBD2; cdr3_length: 15; cdr3_aa: CASSLLAGDRHEQYF; cdr3_nt: TGCGCCAGCAGCTTACTAGCGGGAGATAGACACGAGCAGTACTTC
j_call: TRBJ2-5; v_call: TRBV5-4; clone_size: .; d_call: TRBD2; cdr3_length: 17; cdr3_aa: CASSLGSSGRAIETQYF; cdr3_nt: TGTGCCAGCAGCTTGGGGTCTAGCGGGAGAGCAATAGAGACCCAGTACTTC
j_call: TRBJ1-4; v_call: TRBV18; clone_size: .; d_call: TRBD1; cdr3_length: 14; cdr3_aa: CASSPDRVGEKLFF; cdr3_nt: TGTGCCAGCTCACCGGACAGGGTCGGGGAAAAACTGTTTTTT
j_call: TRBJ2-1; v_call: TRBV28; clone_size: .; d_call: TRBD2; cdr3_length: 14; cdr3_aa: CASSLGGVFNEQFF; cdr3_nt: TGTGCCAGCAGTTTGGGAGGGGTCTTCAATGAGCAGTTCTTC
j_call: TRBJ2-2; v_call: TRBV13; clone_size: .; d_call: .; cdr3_length: 15; cdr3_aa: CASSPVGGLTGELFF; cdr3_nt: TGTGCCAGCAGCCCGGTGGGGGGATTGACCGGGGAGCTGTTTTTT
j_call: TRBJ1-6; v_call: TRBV7-9; clone_size: .; d_call: TRBD1; cdr3_length: 15; cdr3_aa: CASSPWTGGISPLHF; cdr3_nt: TGTGCCAGCAGCCCCTGGACAGGGGGGATTTCACCCCTCCACTTT
j_call: TRBJ2-1; v_call: TRBV14; clone_size: .; d_call: .; cdr3_length: 17; cdr3_aa: CASSPLAEEMVYNEQFF; cdr3_nt: TGTGCCAGCAGCCCCTTGGCCGAGGAGATGGTCTACAATGAGCAGTTCTTC
j_call: TRBJ1-1; v_call: TRBV15; clone_size: .; d_call: .; cdr3_length: 14; cdr3_aa: CATSREQQNTEAFF; cdr3_nt: TGTGCCACCAGCAGAGAGCAACAGAACACTGAAGCTTTCTTT
j_call: TRBJ2-7; v_call: TRBV11-2; clone_size: .; d_call: TRBD1; cdr3_length: 15; cdr3_aa: CASSIGQGALYEQYF; cdr3_nt: TGTGCCAGCAGTATTGGACAGGGGGCATTGTACGAGCAGTACTTC
j_call: TRBJ2-7; v_call: TRBV5-4; clone_size: once; d_call: .; cdr3_length: 14; cdr3_aa: CASSSTGYSYEQYF; cdr3_nt: TGTGCCAGCAGCTCAACAGGTTACTCCTACGAGCAGTACTTC
j_call: TRBJ2-3; v_call: TRBV28; clone_size: once; d_call: TRBD2; cdr3_length: 13; cdr3_aa: CALLPREVDTQYF; cdr3_nt: TGTGCCCTCCTCCCACGGGAGGTCGATACGCAGTATTTT
j_call: TRBJ2-5; v_call: TRBV18; clone_size: .; d_call: .; cdr3_length: 14; cdr3_aa: CASSPPSSPWAQYF; cdr3_nt: TGTGCCAGCTCACCACCTTCTAGTCCATGGGCCCAGTACTTC
j_call: TRBJ2-1; v_call: TRBV6-1; clone_size: once; d_call: .; cdr3_length: 14; cdr3_aa: CASQPRMTYNEQFF; cdr3_nt: TGTGCCAGCCAGCCACGTATGACCTACAATGAGCAGTTCTTC